Sequencing of this T cell receptor (beta chain) was carried out in a study of shared clonotypes between healthy human individuals. Study in general: For every donor, three CD4 naive, three CD4 memory, two CD8 naive and one CD8 memory plates were used.

In the case of this clone: Its antigen remains unidentified.

In the source study's methods: Filtering differed for immunoSEQ, which gave only junction sequences without quality scores. Profiling relied on immunoSEQ multiplex PCR, and the TCRdb table lists in-frame clones only, not all of them. That table supplies the V and J calls and clone size; D and trimming were determined from the DNA. The data contain approximately 2.4 million clones, 90% to 97% of them seen just once; the ten biggest clones take up 0.1% to 0.15%. The CDR3 totals 13 residues. The V and J ends lost 3 bases and 2 bases respectively, with 7 bases between them. In germline, CDR1 is MGHRA, CDR2 YSYEKL. Study-level points and caveats: Sampling involved blood alone; tissue repertoires likely differ. Generation probability values for non-shared clonotypes were lower than those for clonotypes shared by all four donors.

The rearrangement uses TRBV4-1 and TRBJ2-5; weak D call: TRBD2 (5 bases). The sequencing input was naive CD4+ T cells sorted from blood. Sample subset: CD45RA+ positively selected. The sequence was obtained from a man aged 18 to 29 in good health. The CDR3 sequence is CASSHGVQETQYF. The CDR3 DNA follows: TGCGCCAGCAGCCACGGGGTACAAGAGACCCAGTACTTC.